This T cell receptor (beta chain) was sequenced in a study of blood T cell repertoires in COVID-19. The ends lost 0 bases at V and 4 bases at J; junction bases unmatched: 1. This CDR3 has 15 residues. The V gene's germline CDR1 is SGHRS and CDR2 YFSETQ. In the original processing: Reference gene primer amplification yielded estimated nucleated cell counts. Measured with immunoSEQ multiplex PCR; TCRdb has only the in-frame clones, and not every one. D and trimming come from the DNA, and the V and J calls and clone size come from that table. The table lists roughly 250,000 clones, about 90% of them singletons.

The TCR comes from a woman in her 50s with acute or convalescent COVID-19. Sequencing input: peripheral blood. The gene calls are TRBV5-1 and TRBJ2-1, with TRBD2 matching 10 bases. The CDR3 is CASSLGAGGYNEQFF. The CDR3 bases are TGCGCCAGCAGCTTGGGAGCGGGAGGGTACAATGAGCAGTTCTTC.